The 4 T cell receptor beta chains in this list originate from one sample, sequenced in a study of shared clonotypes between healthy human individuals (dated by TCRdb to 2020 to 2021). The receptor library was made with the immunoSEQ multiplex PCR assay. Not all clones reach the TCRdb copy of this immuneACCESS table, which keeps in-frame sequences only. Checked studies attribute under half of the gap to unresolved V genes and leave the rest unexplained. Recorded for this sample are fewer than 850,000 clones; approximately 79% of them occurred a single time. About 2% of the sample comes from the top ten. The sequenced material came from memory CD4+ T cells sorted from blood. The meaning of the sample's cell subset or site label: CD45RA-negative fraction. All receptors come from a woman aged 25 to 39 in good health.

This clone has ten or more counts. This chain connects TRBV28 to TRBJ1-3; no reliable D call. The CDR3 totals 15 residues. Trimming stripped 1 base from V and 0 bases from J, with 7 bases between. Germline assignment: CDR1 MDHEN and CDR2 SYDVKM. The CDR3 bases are TGTGCCAGCAGTTTATCAAAGTACTCTGGAAACACCATATATTTT. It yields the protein CASSLSKYSGNTIYF.

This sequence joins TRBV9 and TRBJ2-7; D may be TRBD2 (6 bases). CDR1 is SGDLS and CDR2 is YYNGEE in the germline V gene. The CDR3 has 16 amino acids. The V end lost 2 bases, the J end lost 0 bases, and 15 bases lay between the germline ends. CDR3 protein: CASSVGGAPSSYEQYF. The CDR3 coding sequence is TGTGCCAGCAGCGTGGGGGGAGCGCCAAGCTCCTACGAGCAGTACTTC.

The CDR3: CASSLLEGDEKLFF. CDR3 nucleotide sequence: TGTGCCAGCAGTTTGTTAGAGGGAGATGAAAAACTGTTTTTT. This rearrangement joins TRBV28 to TRBJ1-4; D gene uncertain. Trimming took off 3 bases at V and 6 bases at J, with 11 bases between the two ends. CDR3 length equals 14 residues. From germline, CDR1 is MDHEN and CDR2 SYDVKM.

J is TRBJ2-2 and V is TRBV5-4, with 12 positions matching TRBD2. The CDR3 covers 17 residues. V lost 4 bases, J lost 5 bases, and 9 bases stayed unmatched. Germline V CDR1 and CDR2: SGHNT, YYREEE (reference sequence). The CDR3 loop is CASSKGLAGGSTGELFF. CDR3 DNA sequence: TGTGCCAGCAGCAAAGGCCTAGCGGGAGGGAGTACCGGGGAGCTGTTTTTT.